The next 20 T cell receptor beta chains were all read from a single sample in a study of blood T cell repertoires in COVID-19. TCRdb's table, derived via immunoSEQ multiplex PCR, lists solely in-frame clones and lacks some. The sample contains some 150,000 clones, roughly 79% of which appear only once. The sequenced sample consisted of peripheral blood. All receptors come from a human donor with acute or convalescent COVID-19. The donor label of this sample is uncertain.

The CDR3 here is CASRPGQAGQPQHF. CDR3 nucleotides: TGTGCCAGCAGGCCGGGACAGGCAGGTCAGCCCCAGCATTTT. The chain carries TRBV6-5 and TRBJ1-5; 8 nucleotides match TRBD1. Germline V gene lookup returns CDR1 MNHEY and CDR2 SVGAGI. There are 14 residues in the CDR3. V trimming: 6 bases; J trimming: 6 bases; junction bases outside the gene matches: 7.

This clone showed up just a few times. The CDR3 DNA is TGTGCCAGCAGCCACGGCGGGGGGTGGACCGGGGAGCTGTTTTTT. It is translated as CASSHGGGWTGELFF. This chain connects TRBV3-1 (or the pseudogene TRBV3-2) to TRBJ2-2; 8 bases fit TRBD2. CDR1 is LGHDT, CDR2 YNNKEL, per germline (reference sequence). V shed 3 bases, J shed 5 bases, and the junction held 5 bases outside the gene matches. The CDR3 spans 15 residues.

V is TRBV7-8 and J is TRBJ2-4, with D possibly TRBD2 on 5 matching bases. This CDR3 has 16 amino acids. V was pared by 0 bases and J by 0 bases, with 9 bases between. From germline, CDR1 is SGHVS and CDR2 FQNEAQ. CDR3 bases: TGTGCCAGCAGCTTAGCGAACGGACTAGCCAAAAACATTCAGTACTTC. Translation gives CASSLANGLAKNIQYF.

This chain connects TRBV12-3 or TRBV12-4 to TRBJ2-1; no clear D gene. The CDR3 length is 10 residues. Trimming left V 3 bases short and J 9 bases short, with 3 bases between. The CDR3, as DNA: TGTGCCAGCAGTTTCGGTGAGCAGTTCTTC. The encoded protein is CASSFGEQFF.

The chain carries TRBV7-9 and TRBJ1-6; TRBD1 might be the D (5 bases). The V end was cut by 8 bases, the J end by 2 bases, with 7 bases between. Per the germline V gene, CDR1 is SEHNR and CDR2 is FQNEAQ (reference sequence). CDR3 length: 13 residues. The CDR3 nucleotides read TGTGCCAGCGCGACAGCCTATAATTCACCCCTCCACTTT. It translates to CASATAYNSPLHF. The full variable domain, with the rest looked up from reference TRBV7-9 and TRBJ1-6, is DTGVSQNPRHKITKRGQNVTFRCDPISEHNRLYWYRQTLGQGPEFLTYFQNEAQLEKSRLLSDRFSAERPKGSFSTLEIQRTEQGDSAMYLCASATAYNSPLHFGNGTRLTVT.

There are a few counts of this clone. The chain carries TRBV7-8 and TRBJ2-5; 7 bases fit TRBD2. Germline CDR1 reads SGHVS; CDR2 reads FQNEAQ. With 5 bases clipped from V and 2 bases from J, the junction kept 8 bases outside the gene matches. The length of the CDR3 is 15 residues. CDR3 DNA sequence: TGTGCCAGCAGCCTACTAGCGCTCCCTCAAGAGACCCAGTACTTC. Encoded protein: CASSLLALPQETQYF.

The CDR3 reads CASSLLGLEGETQYF. CDR3 in DNA: TGCGCCAGCAGCTTGCTGGGACTAGAGGGAGAGACCCAGTACTTC. The V gene is TRBV5-1, the J gene TRBJ2-5; 8 bases are shared with TRBD2. Germline V gives CDR1 SGHRS, CDR2 YFSETQ. The CDR3 totals 15 residues. Trimming took 1 base from V and 4 from J; bases not matched to a gene: 6.

This sequence joins TRBV12-3 or TRBV12-4 and TRBJ1-2; TRBD1 might be the D (6 bases). The CDR3 covers 12 residues. V was trimmed by 3 bases and J by 7 bases, leaving 9 bases between them. CDR3 nucleotide sequence: TGTGCCAGCAGTTTTGGGGGCAGTGGCTACACCTTC. Amino acids: CASSFGGSGYTF.

This chain connects TRBV10-3 to TRBJ1-2; weak D call: TRBD1 (5 bases). This CDR3 is built from 13 residues. The V gene's germline CDR1 is ENHRY and CDR2 SYGVKD. Between the trimmed V and J ends, which lost 4 bases and 7 bases, there was a span of 13 bases. CDR3 in amino acids: CAISGFAGRGYTF. CDR3 nucleotide sequence: TGTGCCATCAGTGGTTTTGCGGGGCGTGGCTACACCTTC.

V usage is TRBV18 and J usage is TRBJ1-2; the D gene is possibly TRBD1 (6 bases). V was pared by 5 bases and J by 0 bases, with 25 bases between. The CDR3 runs to 19 residues. From germline, CDR1 is KGHSH and CDR2 LQKENI. CDR3 amino acids: CASSSFNPGTTVANYGYTF. The CDR3 DNA reads TGTGCCAGCTCATCGTTCAACCCCGGGACAACAGTAGCTAACTATGGCTACACCTTC. Full variable domain (rest looked up from reference TRBV18 and TRBJ1-2): NAGVMQNPRHLVRRRGQEARLRCSPMKGHSHVYWYRQLPEEGLKFMVYLQKENIIDESGMPKERFSAEFPKEGPSILRIQQVVRGDSAAYFCASSSFNPGTTVANYGYTFGSGTRLTVV.

The chain has TRBV6-1 and TRBJ1-1, with D maybe TRBD1 (5 bases). CDR3 size: 17 residues. Germline values: CDR1 MNHNS, CDR2 SASEGT. V was shortened by 0 bases and J by 0 bases, with 14 bases between the two germline ends. CDR3 DNA sequence: TGTGCCAGCAGTGAAGCGCTTCATGGGGGGATGAACACTGAAGCTTTCTTT. Protein product: CASSEALHGGMNTEAFF.

The V call is TRBV6-5, the J call TRBJ1-1; 9 bases line up with TRBD1. CDR3 length: 16 amino acids. V was pared by 4 bases and J by 5 bases, with 11 bases of the junction left unmatched. The germline gives CDR1 MNHEY, CDR2 SVGAGI. The CDR3 nucleotides are TGTGCCAGCAGTTCACTCCCGGGACAGGGAGATACTGAAGCTTTCTTT. Its translation is CASSSLPGQGDTEAFF.

This clone was counted at least ten times. The chain joins TRBV30 to TRBJ1-1; 9 bases line up with TRBD1. V trimming: 3 bases; J trimming: 4 bases; junction bases outside the gene matches: 3. The CDR3 contains 13 residues. Germline V lookup: CDR1 GTSNPN, CDR2 SVGIG (reference sequence). CDR3 protein: CAWRDRGTTEAFF. DNA for the CDR3: TGTGCCTGGAGAGACAGGGGGACCACTGAAGCTTTCTTT.

V is TRBV14 and J is TRBJ2-3, with a weak D call TRBD2 (5 bases). Germline V gene lookup returns CDR1 SGHDN and CDR2 FVKESK. This CDR3 has 11 amino acids. The V end lost 6 bases, the J end lost 11 bases, and 12 bases lay between the germline ends. CDR3 region: CASSPGIGQYF. CDR3 nucleotide sequence: TGTGCCAGCAGTCCCGGGATTGGGCAGTATTTT.

Only a few counts were recorded for this clone. The CDR3 reads CASSPRTGLGTEAFF. CDR3 DNA sequence: TGTGCCAGCAGTCCTCGGACAGGGTTAGGCACTGAAGCTTTCTTT. The chain uses TRBV6-5 and TRBJ1-1, with 8 bases that match TRBD1. Germline lookup yields CDR1 MNHEY and CDR2 SVGAGI. The V segment lost 5 bases and the J segment 4 bases; nucleotides outside the gene matches: 9. The length of the CDR3 is 15 residues.

This chain uses TRBV2 with TRBJ2-3, with 13 bases aligning to TRBD2. After removal of 6 bases from V and 6 bases from J, the junction contained 9 bases not matched to a gene. The CDR3 spans 16 residues. Germline V gene data show CDR1 as SNHLY and CDR2 as FYNNEI. The CDR3 region has the DNA TGTGCCAGCAGGGTACTAGCGGGGGGGCCAAGGGATACGCAGTATTTT. Its translation: CASRVLAGGPRDTQYF.

This clone was seen only once. The rearrangement joins TRBV5-1 to TRBJ1-1, with 9 bases that match TRBD1. This CDR3 has 16 amino acids. With 2 bases clipped from V and 1 base from J, the junction kept 6 bases outside the gene matches. The germline CDR1 and CDR2 sequences are SGHRS and YFSETQ. CDR3 DNA: TGCGCCAGCAGCTTTACAGGGGGCTTACGGAACACTGAAGCTTTCTTT. It encodes CASSFTGGLRNTEAFF. Together with reference TRBV5-1 and TRBJ1-1, the CDR3 gives the full variable domain: KAGVTQTPRYLIKTRGQQVTLSCSPISGHRSVSWYQQTPGQGLQFLFEYFSETQRNKGNFPGRFSGRQFSNSRSEMNVSTLELGDSALYLCASSFTGGLRNTEAFFGQGTRLTVV.

This sequence joins TRBV13 and TRBJ1-2; 9 nucleotides agree with TRBD1. J was trimmed by 7 bases and V by 3 bases; bases with no gene match: 3. The CDR3 is made up of 13 amino acids. Looked up from germline, CDR1 is PRHDT and CDR2 is FYEKMQ (reference sequence). The CDR3 coding sequence is TGTGCCAGCAGCTTGACAGGGGGAGGTGGCTACACCTTC. This translates into CASSLTGGGGYTF. Filled out from reference TRBV13 and TRBJ1-2, the complete variable domain reads AAGVIQSPRHLIKEKRETATLKCYPIPRHDTVYWYQQGPGQDPQFLISFYEKMQSDKGSIPDRFSAQQFSDYHSELNMSSLELGDSALYFCASSLTGGGGYTFGSGTRLTVV.

This CDR3 reads CASSLYSLLGTEAFF. DNA for the CDR3: TGTGCCAGCAGCTTATATAGCCTCTTGGGCACTGAAGCTTTCTTT. The gene calls are TRBV7-9 and TRBJ1-1, with D unresolved. V was shortened by 2 bases and J by 4 bases, with 14 bases between the two germline ends. The CDR3 sequence is 15 residues long. CDR1 is SEHNR, CDR2 FQNEAQ, per germline (reference sequence).

This chain uses TRBV6-6 with TRBJ2-7, with TRBD1 identical over 12 bases. The germline CDR1 and CDR2 sequences are MNHNY and SVGAGI (reference sequence). There are 14 residues in the CDR3. V trimming: 6 bases; J trimming: 2 bases; junction bases outside the gene matches: 2. In DNA, the CDR3 is TGTGCCAGCAGGGGACAGGGGGCCACCTACGAGCAGTACGTC. It translates to CASRGQGATYEQYV.